Listed below are T cell receptor beta chains from one sample, sequenced in a study of PD-L1 blockade in urothelial cancer. Assay used: immunoSEQ multiplex PCR; TCRdb lists only in-frame clones, some missing. The sample holds roughly 45,000 clones, 83% seen once. Sequencing used PBMCs, obtained around atezolizumab (anti-PD-L1) treatment. These receptors all stem from a man aged 55 to 70 with urothelial cancer. CDR3s include the opening cysteine and the closing phenylalanine or tryptophan. The D gene is left open where the match is weak. Not every row has a clone size; where given, it reads once, few, many or a size class.

cdr3_nt cdr3_aa j_call clone_size v_call d_call
TGTGCCAGCAGCTACGGGACAAGATCTAGCACAGATACGCAGTATTTT CASSYGTRSSTDTQYF TRBJ2-3 - TRBV28 -
TGTGCCAGCAGTTTGGTCAGGGTGGAAGCTTTCTTT CASSLVRVEAFF TRBJ1-1 - TRBV28 -
TGTGCCAGCAGCCGGGACAGAGCTAACTATGGCTACACCTTC CASSRDRANYGYTF TRBJ1-2 - TRBV2 TRBD1
TGTGCCAGCAGCTTAGGACAGGGAGGCATTCAGTACTTC CASSLGQGGIQYF TRBJ2-4 - TRBV7-6 -
TGTGCCAGCAGTAAACAGGGATTTGGCAATTCACCCCTCCACTTT CASSKQGFGNSPLHF TRBJ1-6 - TRBV7-9 -
TGTGCCAGCAGCGCTATGAGACAGGCTAACACTGAAGCTTTCTTT CASSAMRQANTEAFF TRBJ1-1 - TRBV5-4 -
TGTGCCAGCAGCCAGGACAGGGAAGAGGTCACTGAAGCTTTCTTT CASSQDREEVTEAFF TRBJ1-1 - TRBV5-4 TRBD1
TGTGCCAGCAGACTAGCGGGGGGACAGAATGAGCAGTTCTTC CASRLAGGQNEQFF TRBJ2-1 - TRBV6-6 TRBD2
TGCGCCAGCAGCTTGGAATCCGTTAAAAATCAGCCCCAGCATTTT CASSLESVKNQPQHF TRBJ1-5 - TRBV5-1 -
TGTGCCAGCAGCCCGGGACAGGGGGGCCCCTACGAGCAGTACTTC CASSPGQGGPYEQYF TRBJ2-7 - TRBV5-4 TRBD1
TGCGCCAGCAGAACCTCCTCAGAGCGGGGGGGCATAAACAATGAGCAGTTCTTC CASRTSSERGGINNEQFF TRBJ2-1 - TRBV5-1 TRBD2
TGCGCCAGCAGCCCACGGACAGCGAACACCGGGGAGCTGTTTTTT CASSPRTANTGELFF TRBJ2-2 - TRBV5-1 -
TGTGCCAGCAGCTTAGTGAGTAATGATCAGCCCCAGCATTTT CASSLVSNDQPQHF TRBJ1-5 once TRBV7-2 -
TGTGCCAGCAGCTCTAGCACAGATACGCAGTATTTT CASSSSTDTQYF TRBJ2-3 - TRBV7-6 -
TGTGCCAGCAGCTCCAGGATTATGAACACTGAAGCTTTCTTT CASSSRIMNTEAFF TRBJ1-1 - TRBV7-2 -
TGTGCCAGCAGACTGCCGACAGGGGGCTGGGAGACCCAGTACTTC CASRLPTGGWETQYF TRBJ2-5 - TRBV28 TRBD1
TGCGCCAGCAGGCCACAGGGATATGGGTACGGCTACACCTTC CASRPQGYGYGYTF TRBJ1-2 once TRBV5-1 -
TGCGCCAGCAGCCAAGATCTGCAGGGGGTGGCCAAAAACATTCAGTACTTC CASSQDLQGVAKNIQYF TRBJ2-4 - TRBV4-1 TRBD1
TGTGCCAGCAGCCAAGATCTGGACGGAGGCTACGAGCAGTACTTC CASSQDLDGGYEQYF TRBJ2-7 - TRBV4-2 -
TGTGCCAGCAGTCTTCACAGGGGGTCCATGAACACTGAAGCTTTCTTT CASSLHRGSMNTEAFF TRBJ1-1 once TRBV28 TRBD1
TGTGCCAGCAGAGGGACAGTCAGAACCTACGAGCAGTACTTC CASRGTVRTYEQYF TRBJ2-7 - TRBV28 TRBD1
TGTGCCAGCTCCCAACTAACCACGGGCTCTGGGGCCAACGTCCTGACTTTC CASSQLTTGSGANVLTF TRBJ2-6 - TRBV18 -
TGTGCCAGCAGTTTCTTCACAGGCTACACAGATACGCAGTATTTT CASSFFTGYTDTQYF TRBJ2-3 - TRBV28 -
TGTGCCAGTAGTATCCGCTCTGGAAACACCATATATTTT CASSIRSGNTIYF TRBJ1-3 - TRBV19 -
TGTGCCAGCAGCCGGGACTCCAGCTCCTACGAGCAGTACTTC CASSRDSSSYEQYF TRBJ2-7 - TRBV13 -
TGTGCCAGCAGTGACGGGACACATCCCTCTTACGAGCAGTACTTC CASSDGTHPSYEQYF TRBJ2-7 - TRBV25-1 -
TGCGCCAGCAGCCAAGATGGTAACGGACAGTTAAATCAGCCCCAGCATTTT CASSQDGNGQLNQPQHF TRBJ1-5 - TRBV4-1 -
TGCGCCAGCAGCTTGGGGCAGAACAGGGCTGATACGCAGTATTTT CASSLGQNRADTQYF TRBJ2-3 - TRBV5-1 -
TGTGCCAGCAAAGCGGGGGCTAGCACAGATACGCAGTATTTT CASKAGASTDTQYF TRBJ2-3 - TRBV6-5 TRBD2
TGTGCCAGCAGCTTAGCGGGGGTCCCGGAGGGCTATGGCTACACCTTC CASSLAGVPEGYGYTF TRBJ1-2 - TRBV7-9 -
TGTGCCAGCAGCTTAGGTGTCTTACAAGAGACCCAGTACTTC CASSLGVLQETQYF TRBJ2-5 - TRBV7-8 -
TGTGCCAGCACTATAGGACAGGGGGCTGATGAGCAGTTCTTC CASTIGQGADEQFF TRBJ2-1 - TRBV2 TRBD1
TGCGCCAGCAGCATGGGTGGTGGTACAGGGGAACGTTACGAGCAGTACTTC CASSMGGGTGERYEQYF TRBJ2-7 - TRBV5-1 TRBD1
TGTGCCTTCGGGACAGGGGGAAGGGGTAGCAATCAGCCCCAGCATTTT CAFGTGGRGSNQPQHF TRBJ1-5 - TRBV30 TRBD1
TGTGCCAGCAGTTCCGGTGCACGTGGGCATGAGCAGTTCTTC CASSSGARGHEQFF TRBJ2-1 - TRBV6-5 -
TGTGCCAGCAGCCTAATTCGGAATGAGCAGTTCTTC CASSLIRNEQFF TRBJ2-1 - TRBV5-4 -
TGTGCCACCAGCAGAGACGGGGGCTACGAGCAGTACTTC CATSRDGGYEQYF TRBJ2-7 - TRBV15 -
TGTGCCAGCAGCTTATTTTTGGATCCAGGGCGTTCTTCCTATGGCTACACCTTC CASSLFLDPGRSSYGYTF TRBJ1-2 - TRBV11-2 -
TGTGCCACCAGCAGGACAGGGGATAATTCACCCCTCCACTTT CATSRTGDNSPLHF TRBJ1-6 few TRBV15 TRBD1
TGTGCCAGCAGCAAAAACAGCTTCGAGCAGTACTTC CASSKNSFEQYF TRBJ2-7 - TRBV2 -
TGTGCCAGCAGCAAAGATTTCGCAAACAGTGGCTATGGCTACACCTTC CASSKDFANSGYGYTF TRBJ1-2 - TRBV21-1 -
TGTGCCAGCGATTCTCGCGGCAATCAGCCCCAGCATTTT CASDSRGNQPQHF TRBJ1-5 - TRBV19 -
TGCGCCAGCAGCCTACGACAAGGCGGGGAGACCCAGTACTTC CASSLRQGGETQYF TRBJ2-5 - TRBV5-1 -
TGTGCCAGCAGTTTGAGGGGGCAAGGGGATGAGCAGTTCTTC CASSLRGQGDEQFF TRBJ2-1 - TRBV27 TRBD1
TGTGCCAGCAGTTCCCTCGTATATGGGACAGCCCCTGAAAAACTGTTTTTT CASSSLVYGTAPEKLFF TRBJ1-4 - TRBV28 TRBD1
TGTGCCAGCAGCCAAGCGATTAGTAAGTACGAGCAGTACTTC CASSQAISKYEQYF TRBJ2-7 - TRBV4-2 -
TGCAGCGCCCAGGGGGACAGAAATTACGAGCAGTACTTC CSAQGDRNYEQYF TRBJ2-7 - TRBV29-1 TRBD1
TGCGCCAGCAGCCAAGCAGGGACAGGGGCCAACGTCCTGACTTTC CASSQAGTGANVLTF TRBJ2-6 - TRBV4-1 -
TGCGCCAGCAGCTATAGACAGGGAAGTGCTAATGAAAAACTGTTTTTT CASSYRQGSANEKLFF TRBJ1-4 - TRBV5-1 TRBD1
TGTGCCAGCTCCCAGACTGCTAATGAAAAACTGTTTTTT CASSQTANEKLFF TRBJ1-4 - TRBV2 -